This TCR beta chain was captured in a study of technical replicates of blood from several donors. With regard to this clone: This sample includes further DNA sequences coding for the same CDR3.

Repertoires were generated with immunoSEQ multiplex PCR, while TCRdb's copy carries only in-frame clones and drops some. The sample lists over 55,000 clones; about nine tenths were seen once. The sequence was collected from a human donor in good health. Some clones in this sample may be carry-over from other donors' samples. The sample was PBMCs.

The CDR3 region has the DNA TGCGCCAGCAGCTTGGACAGGGGCACTGAAGCTTTCTTT. Amino acids: CASSLDRGTEAFF. The chain has TRBV5-1 and TRBJ1-1; 7 bases match TRBD1. Germline V lookup: CDR1 SGHRS, CDR2 YFSETQ. V shed 0 bases, J shed 4 bases, and the junction held 0 bases outside the gene matches. The CDR3 contains 13 residues.